The T cell receptor beta chain under discussion was sequenced for a study of T cell repertoires in cytomegalovirus infection. This clonotype has a handful of counts. This CDR3 contains 13 residues. V was pared by 3 bases and J by 16 bases, with 19 bases between. The germline V gene encodes CDR1 DFQATT and CDR2 SNEGSKA (reference sequence). MiXCR, applied by TCRdb to the reads, yields one record per CDR3 protein. The sample records around 210,000 distinct CDR3 sequences, approximately 7% being singletons. The chain joins TRBV20-1 to TRBJ1-6, with D tentatively TRBD1 (5 bases). The sequence was collected from a human donor in good health (CMV status not recorded). Some clones in this sample may be carry-over from other donors' samples. The sample consisted of PBMCs. The chain's CDR3 is CSASLDPGKELHF. The CDR3 region has the DNA TGCAGTGCTAGTCTCGACCCAGGGAAAGAGCTCCACTTT.